These 11 T cell receptor beta chains share one sample of origin, sequenced in a study of cytomegalovirus exposure and HLA in healthy donors. PCR primers comprised 60 Vbeta and 13 Jbeta primers. Only in-frame clones appear in the TCRdb table, and some are missing; sequencing was by immunoSEQ multiplex PCR. Of around 100,000 clones listed, 81% were seen once; the top ten hold about 5%. The sequenced sample was PBMCs. Every receptor here comes from a man in his forties or fifties in good health and CMV-seropositive.

The chain has TRBV19 and TRBJ2-7, with TRBD1 matching 7 bases. CDR1 is LNHDA, CDR2 SQIVND, per germline (reference sequence). Trimming removed 6 bases from V and 2 bases from J; junction bases left unmatched: 7. The CDR3 consists of 14 residues. In DNA, the CDR3 is TGTGCCAGTAGCCCTTGGCAGGGGGCCTACGAGCAGTACTTC. This sequence encodes CASSPWQGAYEQYF. The full variable domain, its missing parts supplied by reference TRBV19 and TRBJ2-7, is DGGITQSPKYLFRKEGQNVTLSCEQNLNHDAMYWYRQDPGQGLRLIYYSQIVNDFQKGDIAEGYSVSREKKESFPLTVTSAQKNPTAFYLCASSPWQGAYEQYFGPGTRLTVT.

The chain uses TRBV6-1 and TRBJ2-3; D may be TRBD1 (7 bases). V lost 8 bases, J lost 0 bases, and 15 bases lay in between. Per germline, CDR1 MNHNS and CDR2 SASEGT. This CDR3 has 15 residues. CDR3 region: CASAGQPSSTDTQYF. The CDR3 nucleotides are TGTGCCAGCGCGGGACAGCCGTCCAGCACAGATACGCAGTATTTT.

The chain couples TRBV5-1 to TRBJ1-5, with D unclear. Trimming removed 0 bases at V and 0 bases at J, with 10 bases between. This CDR3 comprises 16 residues. CDR1 and CDR2 from the germline V gene are SGHRS and YFSETQ. The DNA of the CDR3 is TGCGCCAGCAGCTTGGGAACAGCGGATAGCAATCAGCCCCAGCATTTT. This codes for CASSLGTADSNQPQHF.

This clone was observed once. The rearrangement joins TRBV11-2 to TRBJ2-5, with TRBD1 matching 9 bases. CDR1 is SGHAT, CDR2 FQNNGV, per germline. The CDR3 has 15 residues. V lost 4 bases, J lost 4 bases, and 7 bases stayed unmatched. CDR3 in amino acids: CASSSSTGGSETQYF. CDR3 DNA sequence: TGTGCCAGCAGCTCCTCGACAGGGGGATCAGAGACCCAGTACTTC. Full variable domain (missing parts from reference TRBV11-2 and TRBJ2-5): EAGVAQSPRYKIIEKRQSVAFWCNPISGHATLYWYQQILGQGPKLLIQFQNNGVVDDSQLPKDRFSAERLKGVDSTLKIQPAKLEDSAVYLCASSSSTGGSETQYFGPGTRLLVL.

This sequence joins TRBV6-6 and TRBJ1-3; a weak D match, TRBD1 (5 bases). Germline-derived CDR1 and CDR2 are MNHNY and SVGAGI (reference sequence). The CDR3 contains 15 residues. Trimming removed 4 bases at V and 3 bases at J, with 13 bases between. CDR3 DNA sequence: TGTGCCAGCAGTTCCTTCGTAGGGGTTGGAAACACCATATATTTT. This gives the protein CASSSFVGVGNTIYF.

The rearrangement uses TRBV28 and TRBJ2-3; no clear D. This CDR3 spans 14 amino acids. The germline V and J ends were trimmed by 2 bases and 6 bases, with 12 bases remaining between them. The germline CDR1 and CDR2 sequences are MDHEN and SYDVKM. For the CDR3, the DNA is TGTGCCAGCAGTTTACAGCGAGGCGCGGATACGCAGTATTTT. Residues: CASSLQRGADTQYF.

The chain uses TRBV5-4 and TRBJ2-1; 11 nucleotides match TRBD2. The V and J ends lost 4 bases and 0 bases, in that order; junction bases with no gene match: 9. Looked up from germline, CDR1 is SGHNT and CDR2 is YYREEE (reference sequence). The CDR3 covers 18 residues. CDR3 DNA: TGTGCCAGCAGCCCGGGAGGTAGCGGGGGGGCCTCCTACAATGAGCAGTTCTTC. Its protein is CASSPGGSGGASYNEQFF.

For this clone: The germline gene is not matched at one end of the junction; a read error may be the cause. The chain uses TRBV7-9 and TRBJ2-3; 11 nucleotides align to TRBD2. Germline lookup yields CDR1 SEHNR and CDR2 FQNEAQ (reference sequence). There are 14 residues in the CDR3. This CDR3 is CSSSHSGGAATQYF. The CDR3 nucleotides are TGTTCCAGCAGTCATAGCGGGGGGGCTGCTACGCAGTATTTT.

This clone appeared a few times. At one end, the junction sequence differs from germline, possibly due to a read error. V and J are TRBV2 and TRBJ1-5; D is unresolved. Germline CDR1 is SNHLY and CDR2 is FYNNEI. CDR3 length: 13 amino acids. CDR3 loop: CATSNWANQPQHF. DNA of the CDR3: TGTGCCACCAGTAATTGGGCCAATCAGCCCCAGCATTTT.

The gene calls are TRBV11-2 and TRBJ1-1, with TRBD1 identical over 7 bases. The CDR3 sequence is 16 residues long. Germline V gene sequence: CDR1 SGHAT, CDR2 FQNNGV. After removal of 10 bases from V and 0 bases from J, the junction contained 14 bases not matched to a gene. CDR3 sequence (DNA): TGTGCCATCCGACACAGGGGTATGCGCATGAACACTGAAGCTTTCTTT. Translation gives CAIRHRGMRMNTEAFF.

V gene TRBV28 combines with J gene TRBJ2-7; D is possibly TRBD2 (6 bases). This CDR3 is built from 16 residues. Per germline, CDR1 MDHEN and CDR2 SYDVKM. V gave up 4 bases and J gave up 0 bases, with 16 bases separating them. The CDR3 DNA reads as TGTGCCAGCAGTTCGATCGGGAGACGAGGCTCCTACGAGCAGTACTTC. This translates into CASSSIGRRGSYEQYF.